This T cell receptor beta chain appears in the sequencing data of a study of T cell repertoires in cytomegalovirus infection. Findings and limits, study-wide: Totalled public TCR beta family frequency picked out people who carried CMV plus the relevant HLA.

TCRdb ran MiXCR on the reads and lists one entry per CDR3 protein. Of tens of thousands of distinct CDR3 sequences listed, around 21% were seen once; the top ten hold roughly 73%. On this clonotype: Its antigen is not identified.

CDR3 length: 15 amino acids. Germline loops: CDR1 SGHTA, CDR2 FQGNSA. The V end was cut by 3 bases, the J end by 2 bases, with 14 bases between. J is TRBJ2-7 and V is TRBV7-2; D is perhaps TRBD1 (6 bases). This sequence was found in a human donor in good health (CMV status not recorded). Some clones in this sample may be carry-over from other donors' samples. The specimen was CD8+ T cells from cultured PBMCs, collected from culture after CMV antigen stimulation. This CDR3 reads CASSLGRGVPYEQYF. CDR3 bases: TGTGCCAGCAGCTTGGGCAGGGGAGTACCCTACGAGCAGTACTTC.